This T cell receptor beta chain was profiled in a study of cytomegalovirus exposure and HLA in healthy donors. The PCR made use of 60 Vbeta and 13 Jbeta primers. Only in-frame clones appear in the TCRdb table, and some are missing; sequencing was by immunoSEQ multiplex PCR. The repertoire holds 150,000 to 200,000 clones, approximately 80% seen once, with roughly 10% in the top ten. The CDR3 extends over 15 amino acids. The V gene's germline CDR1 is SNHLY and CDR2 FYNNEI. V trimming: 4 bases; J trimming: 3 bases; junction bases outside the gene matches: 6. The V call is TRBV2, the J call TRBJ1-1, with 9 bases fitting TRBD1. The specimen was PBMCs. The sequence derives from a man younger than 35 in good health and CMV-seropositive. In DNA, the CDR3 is TGTGCCAGCAGTGGATTGGACAGGGGATACACTGAAGCTTTCTTT. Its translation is CASSGLDRGYTEAFF.